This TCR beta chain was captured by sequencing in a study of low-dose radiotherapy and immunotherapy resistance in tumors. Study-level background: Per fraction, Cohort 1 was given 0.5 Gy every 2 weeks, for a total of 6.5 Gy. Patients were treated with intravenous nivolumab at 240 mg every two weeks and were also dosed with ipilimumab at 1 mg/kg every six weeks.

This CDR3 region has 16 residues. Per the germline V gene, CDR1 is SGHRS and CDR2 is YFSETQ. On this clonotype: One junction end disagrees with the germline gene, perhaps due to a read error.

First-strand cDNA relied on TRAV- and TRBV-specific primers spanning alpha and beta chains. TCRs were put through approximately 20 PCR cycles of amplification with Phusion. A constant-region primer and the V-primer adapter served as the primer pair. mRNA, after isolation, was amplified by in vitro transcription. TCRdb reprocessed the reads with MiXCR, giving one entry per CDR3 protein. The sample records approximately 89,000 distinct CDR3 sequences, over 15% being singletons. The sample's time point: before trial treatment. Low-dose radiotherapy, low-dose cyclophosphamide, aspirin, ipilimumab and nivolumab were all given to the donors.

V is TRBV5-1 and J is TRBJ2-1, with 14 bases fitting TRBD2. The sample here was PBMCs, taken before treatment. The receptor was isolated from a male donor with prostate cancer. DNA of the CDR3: TGCGCCAGCAGCATAGGGACTAGCGGGAGATCGAATGAGCTGTTCTTC. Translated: CASSIGTSGRSNELFF.